The 32 T cell receptor beta chains listed next were all sequenced from one sample in a study of regulatory T cells in long-lasting Graves disease. Documented time point: newly diagnosed GD, antithyroid drugs for less than 3 months. Generation of the TCR library employed RNA extracted from PBMCs. To make TCR beta libraries, researchers used iRepertoire HTBI primers and Arm-PCR of CDR3 regions. TCRdb redid the calling of the multiplex PCR reads with MiXCR, one entry per CDR3 protein. This table holds over 350,000 distinct CDR3 sequences, 14% found once. These same records also appear under a second study, on T cells in Graves' hyperthyroidism and ophthalmopathy.

This specimen consisted of peripheral blood mononuclear cells (PBMCs), obtained at new diagnosis, from a patient treated with antithyroid drugs. These receptors were obtained from a woman between 50 and 59 years old with Graves disease.

The chain recombines TRBV5-1 with TRBJ2-5, with TRBD2 as a possible D gene (6 bases). The V end was cut by 4 bases, the J end by 3 bases, with 16 bases between. The CDR3 is 15 amino acids. Germline assignment: CDR1 SGHRS and CDR2 YFSETQ. CDR3 DNA sequence: TGCGCCAGCAGCGGGGCGGGGTCAGATAAAGAGACCCAGTACTTC. Translation gives CASSGAGSDKETQYF.

This clonotype was detected ten times or more. The chain is built from TRBV28 and TRBJ2-6; the match to TRBD2 covers 9 bases. Germline-derived CDR1 and CDR2 are MDHEN and SYDVKM. Trimming at V came to 6 bases and at J to 0 bases, leaving 9 bases not matched to a gene. This CDR3 has 18 amino acids. This chain's CDR3 is CASSPPAGGPSGANVLTF. Written as DNA, the CDR3 is TGTGCCAGCAGCCCCCCAGCGGGAGGTCCCTCTGGGGCCAACGTCCTGACTTTC.

This clonotype was picked up many times. The chain links TRBV6-1 to TRBJ2-2; TRBD1 matches at 9 bases. The junction had 10 bases not matched to a gene; V was cut back by 6 bases and J by 5 bases. The germline gives CDR1 MNHNS, CDR2 SASEGT. There are 16 residues in the CDR3. The CDR3 nucleotides read TGTGCCAGCAGCCGGAATCCGGGACAGGGTACCGGGGAGCTGTTTTTT. This codes for CASSRNPGQGTGELFF.

This clonotype was counted at least ten times. The CDR3 loop is CASSLVGGWNEQFF. The CDR3 region has the DNA TGTGCCAGCAGCTTAGTGGGGGGCTGGAATGAGCAGTTCTTC. The chain employs TRBV7-2 and TRBJ2-1, with D possibly called TRBD1 or TRBD2 (6 bases each). The CDR3 contains 14 residues. CDR1 is SGHTA and CDR2 is FQGNSA in the germline V gene. Trimming took off 1 base at V and 7 bases at J, with 11 bases between the two ends.

This clonotype was observed at least ten times. The genes are TRBV3-1 and TRBJ2-7, with D perhaps matching TRBD1 or TRBD2 (5 bases each). Per germline, CDR1 LGHDT and CDR2 YNNKEL (reference sequence). V gave up 4 bases and J gave up 4 bases, with 11 bases separating them. The CDR3 totals 13 residues. CDR3 bases: TGTGCCAGCAGCCGACAAGGGACGTACGAGCAGTACTTC. Its translation: CASSRQGTYEQYF.

The chain carries TRBV28 and TRBJ2-7, with D tentatively TRBD1 (6 bases). Between the trimmed V and J ends, which lost 6 bases and 2 bases, there was a span of 17 bases. CDR1 and CDR2 (germline): MDHEN, SYDVKM. The CDR3 covers 15 residues. The DNA for the CDR3 is TGTGCCAGCAGCCTTAGCCGAGGACAGACCTACGAGCAGTACTTC. Encoded protein: CASSLSRGQTYEQYF.

This clonotype was seen ten or more times. CDR3 sequence (DNA): TGTGCCAGCAGTAACATACAGGGCCGCGGCTACACCTTC. It encodes CASSNIQGRGYTF. The chain employs TRBV12-3 or TRBV12-4 and TRBJ1-2; possibly TRBD1 for D (6 bases). Trimming cost V 5 bases and J 8 bases, with 15 bases left between them. The CDR3 is 13 amino acids.

This clonotype was seen only a few times. V and J are TRBV29-1 and TRBJ2-2, with 9 bases aligning to TRBD2. V was pared by 7 bases and J by 4 bases, with 4 bases of the junction left unmatched. This CDR3 comprises 13 residues. Per germline, CDR1 SQVTM and CDR2 ANQGSEA. CDR3 in DNA: TGCAGCGCAGATAGCGGGAGCACCGGGGAGCTGTTTTTT. This encodes CSADSGSTGELFF.

The table lists this clonotype with many counts. This sequence joins TRBV20-1 and TRBJ1-5; D remains ambiguous. The CDR3 extends over 16 amino acids. Germline V gene lookup returns CDR1 DFQATT and CDR2 SNEGSKA (reference sequence). V was shortened by 2 bases and J by 2 bases, with 16 bases between the two germline ends. This CDR3 reads CSARKQIPRGNQPQHF. CDR3 nucleotides: TGCAGTGCTAGAAAGCAAATCCCAAGGGGCAATCAGCCCCAGCATTTT.

This clonotype was recorded a few times. The chain couples TRBV4-1 to TRBJ2-3; the match to TRBD2 covers 7 bases. The CDR3 is 15 amino acids. Germline V gene sequence: CDR1 MGHRA, CDR2 YSYEKL. The V and J ends lost 8 bases and 3 bases, in that order; junction bases with no gene match: 11. CDR3 bases: TGCGCCAGCGCTGCGGGAGCAATCGCGACAGATACGCAGTATTTT. This gives the protein CASAAGAIATDTQYF.

In its sample, this clonotype was seen many times. This chain links TRBV30 with TRBJ1-1; no firm D call. This CDR3 has 13 residues. Between the trimmed V and J ends, which lost 0 bases and 1 base, there was a span of 6 bases. The germline V gene encodes CDR1 GTSNPN and CDR2 SVGIG (reference sequence). The DNA for the CDR3 is TGTGCCTGGAGTGTTTTTACGAACACTGAAGCTTTCTTT. It encodes CAWSVFTNTEAFF.

This clonotype was seen repeatedly, ten times or more. The chain has TRBV2 and TRBJ2-2, with 8 bases identical to TRBD2. J lost 5 bases, V lost 7 bases, and 9 bases had no gene match. Germline lookup yields CDR1 SNHLY and CDR2 FYNNEI. The CDR3 totals 15 residues. In nucleotides, the CDR3 is TGTGCCAGCACCCCTCCGGCGGGAGGAACCGGGGAGCTGTTTTTT. Translated: CASTPPAGGTGELFF.

This clonotype was picked up many times. The chain links TRBV6-2 or TRBV6-3 to TRBJ2-1, with 7 positions matching TRBD2. Germline V gene data show CDR1 as MNHEY and CDR2 as SVGEGT. Germline trimming cut 4 bases from V and 6 bases from J; bases unmatched to any gene: 6. The CDR3 is 14 residues long. The CDR3 sequence is CASSSSSGANEQFF. The CDR3 region has the DNA TGTGCCAGCAGTTCCTCTAGCGGTGCCAATGAGCAGTTCTTC.

The V call is TRBV19, the J call TRBJ2-3; 10 bases align to TRBD2. The J segment lost 2 bases and the V segment lost 9 bases, leaving 5 bases of the junction unmatched. Germline assignment: CDR1 LNHDA and CDR2 SQIVND (reference sequence). The CDR3 consists of 14 residues. The chain's CDR3 is CASSAGGHTDTQYF. Written as DNA, the CDR3 is TGTGCCAGCTCAGCGGGGGGGCACACAGATACGCAGTATTTT.

This clonotype was found many times. The chain combines TRBV11-2 with TRBJ2-1; 7 nucleotides line up with TRBD1. CDR1 SGHAT and CDR2 FQNNGV come from the germline V gene. This CDR3 contains 18 residues. V was pared by 1 base and J by 3 bases, with 12 bases of the junction left unmatched. The CDR3: CASSLARSRGQVYNEQFF. The CDR3 bases are TGTGCCAGCAGCTTAGCCCGATCAAGGGGGCAAGTCTACAATGAGCAGTTCTTC.

The chain joins TRBV18 to TRBJ1-5, with TRBD1 matching 8 bases. Trimming removed 5 bases from V and 0 bases from J; junction bases left unmatched: 12. The CDR3 sequence is 18 residues long. CDR1 and CDR2 (germline): KGHSH, LQKENI. The CDR3 nucleotides are TGTGCCAGCTCAGGTTGGACAGGGACGAGTGATAGCAATCAGCCCCAGCATTTT. It codes for CASSGWTGTSDSNQPQHF.

This clonotype was observed at least ten times. The J gene is TRBJ2-5, the V gene TRBV7-9, with a possible D match to TRBD1 (6 bases). V shed 7 bases and J shed 5 bases, with 20 bases lying between them. Germline CDR1 is SEHNR and CDR2 is FQNEAQ (reference sequence). The length of the CDR3 is 15 residues. CDR3 residues: CASILRPGVGETQYF. The CDR3 bases are TGTGCCAGCATCCTTCGCCCAGGGGTAGGGGAGACCCAGTACTTC.

In its sample, this clonotype was seen many times. The chain carries TRBV7-8 and TRBJ1-5, with 9 nucleotides matching TRBD1. Germline CDR1 SGHVS, CDR2 FQNEAQ. Trimming took 5 bases from V and 3 from J; bases not matched to a gene: 14. CDR3 length: 18 amino acids. The chain's CDR3 is CASSLKRTGTGNNQPQHF. The CDR3 nucleotides read TGTGCCAGCAGCCTAAAACGGACCGGGACAGGGAACAATCAGCCCCAGCATTTT. Combining the CDR3 with reference TRBV7-8 and TRBJ1-5 gives the whole variable domain GAGVSQSPRYKVAKRGQDVALRCDPISGHVSLFWYQQALGQGPEFLTYFQNEAQLDKSGLPSDRFFAERPEGSVSTLKIQRTQQEDSAVYLCASSLKRTGTGNNQPQHFGDGTRLSIL.

In its sample, this clonotype was seen many times. The J gene is TRBJ2-1, the V gene TRBV5-1, with a possible D match to TRBD2 (5 bases). V shed 0 bases and J shed 4 bases, with 11 bases lying between them. CDR3 size: 15 residues. CDR1 is SGHRS, CDR2 YFSETQ, per germline. The CDR3 DNA is TGCGCCAGCAGCTTGGCAGCGGACCTATACAATGAGCAGTTCTTC. It is translated as CASSLAADLYNEQFF.

Comment on this clonotype: A clone one base away is much larger, so this may be a read error. The chain employs TRBV27 and TRBJ2-1, with D maybe TRBD1 (6 bases). Per the germline V gene, CDR1 is MNHEY and CDR2 is SMNVEV (reference sequence). Trimming left V 6 bases short and J 10 bases short, with 19 bases between. The CDR3 has 14 amino acids. The CDR3, as DNA: TGTGCCAGCAGCAGGGGCACCGAAACCTACGAGCAGTTCTTC. Translation gives CASSRGTETYEQFF.

This clonotype was seen many times. CDR3: CASSALAGDEQFF. DNA of the CDR3: TGTGCCAGCAGTGCACTAGCGGGAGATGAGCAGTTCTTC. This chain uses TRBV6-1 with TRBJ2-1; 11 positions agree with TRBD2. This CDR3 contains 13 residues. J was trimmed by 8 bases and V by 4 bases; bases with no gene match: 1. The germline gives CDR1 MNHNS, CDR2 SASEGT.

The chain carries TRBV7-2 and TRBJ2-7, with 9 positions matching TRBD1. CDR3 length: 16 residues. Germline values: CDR1 SGHTA, CDR2 FQGNSA. After removal of 0 bases from V and 7 bases from J, the junction contained 10 bases not matched to a gene. This chain's CDR3 is CASSLAGTGPLGEQYF. The CDR3 coding sequence is TGTGCCAGCAGCTTAGCAGGGACAGGGCCGTTGGGGGAGCAGTACTTC.

This clonotype has a count of ten or more. One end of the junction fails to match germline, which may point to a read error. The chain couples TRBV12-3 or TRBV12-4 to TRBJ2-2; 9 bases map to TRBD2. This CDR3 region has 14 residues. CDR3 coding DNA: TGTGCCAGCAGTCTAGCGGGGTACACCGGGGAGCTGTTTTTT. This sequence encodes CASSLAGYTGELFF.

This clonotype appeared many times. The genes are TRBV6-5 and TRBJ1-5; no reliable D call. The germline CDR1 and CDR2 sequences are MNHEY and SVGAGI. This CDR3 is 14 amino acids long. V was clipped by 4 bases and J by 0 bases, with 7 bases between them. CDR3 nucleotide sequence: TGTGCCAGCAGTTCCAGGTTTAGCAATCAGCCCCAGCATTTT. Protein sequence: CASSSRFSNQPQHF.

The V gene is TRBV30, the J gene TRBJ1-5, with D perhaps TRBD1 (6 bases). The V gene's germline CDR1 is GTSNPN and CDR2 SVGIG (reference sequence). With 0 bases removed from V and 7 bases from J, the gap between germline ends came to 10 bases. This CDR3 contains 13 residues. CDR3 coding DNA: TGTGCCTGGAGTGTCCAGGGGTCCCAGCCCCAGCATTTT. As protein: CAWSVQGSQPQHF.

This clonotype was seen at least ten times. This chain connects TRBV18 to TRBJ1-1; the D gene is possibly TRBD1 (5 bases). V shed 2 bases and J shed 1 base, with 14 bases lying between them. CDR1 and CDR2 from the germline V gene are KGHSH and LQKENI. The CDR3 is 16 residues long. The CDR3 coding sequence is TGTGCCAGCTCACCATCCGGGGCGCTCGGGAACACTGAAGCTTTCTTT. Translating it yields CASSPSGALGNTEAFF.

This clonotype was seen repeatedly, ten times or more. The V and J genes are TRBV6-2 or TRBV6-3 and TRBJ1-5; unclear D gene. The CDR3 is made up of 13 amino acids. Germline lookup yields CDR1 MNHEY and CDR2 SVGEGT. Trimming took off 6 bases at V and 0 bases at J, with 6 bases between the two ends. The CDR3 DNA follows: TGTGCCAGCAGCCGGTATAGCAATCAGCCCCAGCATTTT. This gives the protein CASSRYSNQPQHF.

There are many counts of this clonotype. The J gene is TRBJ2-7, the V gene TRBV28; TRBD1 agrees at 11 bases. The V and J ends lost 7 bases and 4 bases, in that order; junction bases with no gene match: 6. This CDR3 is 14 amino acids long. In germline, CDR1 is MDHEN, CDR2 SYDVKM. The CDR3 DNA follows: TGTGCCAGCACCCCCGGGACAGGGGGTTACGAGCAGTACTTC. Translation gives CASTPGTGGYEQYF.

The chain recombines TRBV18 with TRBJ1-5; D is uncertain. Germline V CDR1 and CDR2: KGHSH, LQKENI. This CDR3 has 16 amino acids. The ends were cut back, 2 bases at V and 0 bases at J, with 11 bases in the middle. CDR3 in amino acids: CASSPRSDYSNQPQHF. The CDR3 DNA is TGTGCCAGCTCACCAAGATCGGATTATAGCAATCAGCCCCAGCATTTT.

This clonotype was detected a few times. J is TRBJ2-6 and V is TRBV5-4; D possibly corresponds to TRBD1 (6 bases). Germline V gives CDR1 SGHNT, CDR2 YYREEE (reference sequence). The V and J ends lost 6 bases and 1 base respectively, with 26 bases between them. The CDR3 loop spans 20 amino acids. The CDR3 nucleotides are TGTGCCAGCACCACTCCGGGTCTTGGACAGTCCGTATCTGGGGCCAACGTCCTGACTTTC. This translates into CASTTPGLGQSVSGANVLTF.

Note on this clonotype: A junction end diverges from the germline sequence, so it may reflect a read error. The chain recombines TRBV10-3 with TRBJ1-2; D is unclear. The CDR3 runs to 12 residues. Germline lookup yields CDR1 ENHRY and CDR2 SYGVKD. Written as DNA, the CDR3 is TGTGCCATCAGTGAGTCTTTGGCAGCCCCGAAGTTC. Translation: CAISESLAAPKF.

This clonotype was picked up many times. The V gene is TRBV5-1, the J gene TRBJ2-5; no definite D call. The CDR3 has 15 residues. Between the trimmed V and J ends, which lost 0 bases and 0 bases, there was a span of 9 bases. Germline CDR1 reads SGHRS; CDR2 reads YFSETQ. CDR3 region: CASSLALSDQETQYF. The CDR3 bases are TGCGCCAGCAGCTTGGCCTTAAGCGACCAAGAGACCCAGTACTTC. Looking up the rest from reference TRBV5-1 and TRBJ2-5 gives the full variable domain: KAGVTQTPRYLIKTRGQQVTLSCSPISGHRSVSWYQQTPGQGLQFLFEYFSETQRNKGNFPGRFSGRQFSNSRSEMNVSTLELGDSALYLCASSLALSDQETQYFGPGTRLLVL.